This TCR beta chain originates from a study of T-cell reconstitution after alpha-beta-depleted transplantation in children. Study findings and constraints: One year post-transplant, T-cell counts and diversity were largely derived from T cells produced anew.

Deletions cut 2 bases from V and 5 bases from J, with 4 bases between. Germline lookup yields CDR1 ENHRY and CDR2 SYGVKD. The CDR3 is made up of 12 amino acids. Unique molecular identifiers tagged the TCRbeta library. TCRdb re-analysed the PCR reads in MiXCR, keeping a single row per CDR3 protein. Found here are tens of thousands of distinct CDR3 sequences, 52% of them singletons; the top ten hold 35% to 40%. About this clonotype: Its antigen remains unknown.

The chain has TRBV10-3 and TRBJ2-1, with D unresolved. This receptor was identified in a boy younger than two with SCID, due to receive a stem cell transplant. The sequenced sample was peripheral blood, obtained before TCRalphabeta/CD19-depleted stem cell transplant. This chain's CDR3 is CAISERDNEQFF. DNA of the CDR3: TGTGCCATCAGTGAGCGAGACAATGAGCAGTTCTTC.